This TCR beta chain came from a study of regulatory T cells in long-lasting Graves disease. Across the whole study: In persistent Graves' disease, antithyroid drugs had been taken for over 5 years and TSH receptor antibodies stayed positive. Study-level points and caveats: Fewer public clonotypes were shared by new patients (just under 1,000) than by persistent patients (2,741). It was peripheral blood alone, not thyroid tissue, that was studied.

The time point is: persistent/refractory GD, antithyroid drugs over 5 years with positive TRAb. PBMCs provided the RNA from which the TCR library was made. The patients included were those that came from an endocrinology department in Xi'an, China. Note on this clonotype: Its antigen is not identified.

Germline V gene data show CDR1 as PRHDT and CDR2 as FYEKMQ (reference sequence). With 5 bases removed from V and 0 bases from J, the gap between germline ends came to 13 bases. The CDR3 spans 16 residues. Combining iRepertoire HTBI primers with Arm-PCR of CDR3 regions, the authors built TCR beta libraries. TCRdb ran MiXCR on the multiplex PCR reads and lists one entry per CDR3 protein. The table includes about 340,000 distinct CDR3 sequences, around 19% detected once. The chain uses TRBV13 and TRBJ1-4; weak D call: TRBD1 (6 bases). The sequence was collected from a female donor with Graves disease. The source material was peripheral blood mononuclear cells (PBMCs), sampled when the disease was refractory, from a patient treated with antithyroid drugs. The DNA of the CDR3 is TGTGCCAGCAGCCGAGGGGGACCTGCAACTAATGAAAAACTGTTTTTT. Translation gives CASSRGGPATNEKLFF.